This TCR beta chain is drawn from a study of identifying expanded T cells in peripheral blood. The study's findings and limits: Variance in clone template counts between two-week samples significantly increased with total template count across all healthy donors. Differentially abundant clones: around 1.2 between replicates, 16.4 at two to three weeks, 19 to 20 at four.

Sequenced by immunoSEQ multiplex PCR; TCRdb stores in-frame clones only, minus some. Of 100,000 or so clones listed, 75% to 90% were seen once; the top ten hold 15% to 20%. The V and J ends lost 4 bases and 6 bases, in that order; junction bases with no gene match: 7. Germline values: CDR1 SGHRS, CDR2 YFSETQ. CDR3 length: 13 residues. Regarding this clone: Antigen: not known.

Healthy donors had no documented immune events, such as infections, while sampled. Specimen: blood. This sequence originates from a person between 18 and 70 years old in good health. The chain uses TRBV5-1 and TRBJ2-7, with 7 bases fitting TRBD1. The CDR3 bases are TGCGCCAGCAGCCCCCCTACAGGGGTCGAGCAGTACTTC. This gives the protein CASSPPTGVEQYF.